This T cell receptor (beta chain) was captured in a study of blood T cell repertoires in COVID-19. TCRdb's table, derived via immunoSEQ multiplex PCR, lists solely in-frame clones and lacks some. Here the sample spans 300,000 to 350,000 clones, 88% being singletons. The length of the CDR3 is 15 residues. The V and J ends lost 7 bases and 4 bases, in that order; junction bases with no gene match: 8. Per the germline V gene, CDR1 is SGHVS and CDR2 is FNYEAQ. The chain joins TRBV7-6 to TRBJ2-1, with TRBD2 matching 9 bases. The TCR originated in a woman in her twenties or thirties who had been exposed to COVID-19. The sequencing sample was made of PBMCs or T cells enriched from blood (not recorded which). CDR3 in amino acids: CASTPTSGPYNEQFF. For the CDR3, the DNA is TGTGCCAGCACCCCGACTAGCGGCCCTTACAATGAGCAGTTCTTC.